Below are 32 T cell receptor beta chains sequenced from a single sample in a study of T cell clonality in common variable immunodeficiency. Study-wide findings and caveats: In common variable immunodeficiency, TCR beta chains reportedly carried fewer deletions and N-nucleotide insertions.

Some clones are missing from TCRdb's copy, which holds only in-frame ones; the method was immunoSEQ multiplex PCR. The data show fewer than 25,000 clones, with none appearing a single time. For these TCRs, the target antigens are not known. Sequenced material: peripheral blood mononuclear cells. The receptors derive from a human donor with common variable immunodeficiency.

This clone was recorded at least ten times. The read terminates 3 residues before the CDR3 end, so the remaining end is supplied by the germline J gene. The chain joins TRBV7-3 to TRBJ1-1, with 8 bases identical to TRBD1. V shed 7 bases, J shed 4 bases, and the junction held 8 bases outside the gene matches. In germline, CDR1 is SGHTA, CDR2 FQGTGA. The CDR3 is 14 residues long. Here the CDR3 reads CASKTDRGSTEAFF. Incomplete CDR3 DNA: TGTGCCAGCAAAACCGACAGGGGAAGCACTGAA.

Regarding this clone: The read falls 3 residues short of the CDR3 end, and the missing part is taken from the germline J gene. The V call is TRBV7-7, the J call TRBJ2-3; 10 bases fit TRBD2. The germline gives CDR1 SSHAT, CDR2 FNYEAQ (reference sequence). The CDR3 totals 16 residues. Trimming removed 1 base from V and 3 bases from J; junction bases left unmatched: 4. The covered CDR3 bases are TGTGCCAGCAGCTTAGGAACTAGCGGGATTACAGATACG. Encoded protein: CASSLGTSGITDT. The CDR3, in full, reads CASSLGTSGITDTQYF. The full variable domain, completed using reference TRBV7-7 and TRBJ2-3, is GAGVSQSPRYKVTKRGQDVTLRCDPISSHATLYWYQQALGQGPEFLTYFNYEAQPDKSGLPSDRFSAERPEGSISTLTIQRTEQRDSAMYRCASSLGTSGITDTQYFGPGTRLTVL.

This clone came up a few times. Partial CDR3 DNA: TGTGCCAGCAGGCGCCTAGCGAATTCCTACGAG. Protein sequence: CASRRLANSYE. The CDR3 as a whole reads CASRRLANSYEQYF. V is TRBV2 and J is TRBJ2-7; weak D call: TRBD2 (6 bases). From the germline J gene comes the end of the CDR3, since the read stops 3 residues before it. Trimming shortened V by 6 bases and J by 1 base, and 13 bases separated the two germline ends. CDR1 and CDR2 from the germline V gene are SNHLY and FYNNEI. This CDR3 has 14 amino acids.

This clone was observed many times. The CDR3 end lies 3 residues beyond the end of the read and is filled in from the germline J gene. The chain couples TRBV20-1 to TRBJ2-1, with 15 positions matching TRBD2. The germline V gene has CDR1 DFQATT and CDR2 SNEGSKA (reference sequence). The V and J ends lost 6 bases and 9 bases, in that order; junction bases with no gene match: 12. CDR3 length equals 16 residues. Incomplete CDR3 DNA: TGCAGTGCCAGTAGGACTAGCGGGAGGGCCTTTCCTGAG. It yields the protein CSASRTSGRAFPE. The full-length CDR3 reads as CSASRTSGRAFPEQFF.

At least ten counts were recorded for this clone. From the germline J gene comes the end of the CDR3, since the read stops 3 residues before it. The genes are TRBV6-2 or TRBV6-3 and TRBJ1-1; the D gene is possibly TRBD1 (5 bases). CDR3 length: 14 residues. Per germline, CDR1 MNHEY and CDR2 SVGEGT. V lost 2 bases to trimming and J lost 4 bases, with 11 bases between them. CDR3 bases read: TGTGCCAGCAGTTACCTGGCGAGGGGCACTGAA. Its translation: CASSYLARGTE. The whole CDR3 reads CASSYLARGTEAFF.

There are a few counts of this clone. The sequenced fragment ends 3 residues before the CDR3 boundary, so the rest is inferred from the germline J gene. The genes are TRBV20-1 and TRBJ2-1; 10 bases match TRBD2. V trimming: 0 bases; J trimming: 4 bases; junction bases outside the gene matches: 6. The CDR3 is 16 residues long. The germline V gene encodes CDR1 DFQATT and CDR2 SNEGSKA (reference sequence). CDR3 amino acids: CSARDMVLAGYNEQFF. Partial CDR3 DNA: TGCAGTGCTAGAGATATGGTACTAGCGGGATACAATGAG.

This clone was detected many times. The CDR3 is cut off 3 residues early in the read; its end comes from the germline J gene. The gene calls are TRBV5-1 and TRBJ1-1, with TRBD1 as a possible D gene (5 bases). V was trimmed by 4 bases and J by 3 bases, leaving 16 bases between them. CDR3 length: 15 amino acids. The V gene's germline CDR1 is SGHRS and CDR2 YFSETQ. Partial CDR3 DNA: TGCGCCAGCAGCAACGAGCCTCGGGGGGACACTGAA. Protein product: CASSNEPRGDTE. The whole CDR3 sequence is CASSNEPRGDTEAFF.

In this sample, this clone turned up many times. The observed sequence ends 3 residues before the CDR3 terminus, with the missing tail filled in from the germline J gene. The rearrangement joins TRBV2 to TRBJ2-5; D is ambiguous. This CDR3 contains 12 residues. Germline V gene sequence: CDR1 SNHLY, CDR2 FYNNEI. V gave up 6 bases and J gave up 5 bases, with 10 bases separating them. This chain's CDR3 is CASSQREETQYF. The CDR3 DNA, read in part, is TGTGCCAGCAGCCAGCGTGAGGAGACC. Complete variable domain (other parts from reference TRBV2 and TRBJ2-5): EPEVTQTPSHQVTQMGQEVILRCVPISNHLYFYWYRQILGQKVEFLVSFYNNEISEKSEIFDDQFSVERPDGSNFTLKIRSTKLEDSAMYFCASSQREETQYFGPGTRLLVL.

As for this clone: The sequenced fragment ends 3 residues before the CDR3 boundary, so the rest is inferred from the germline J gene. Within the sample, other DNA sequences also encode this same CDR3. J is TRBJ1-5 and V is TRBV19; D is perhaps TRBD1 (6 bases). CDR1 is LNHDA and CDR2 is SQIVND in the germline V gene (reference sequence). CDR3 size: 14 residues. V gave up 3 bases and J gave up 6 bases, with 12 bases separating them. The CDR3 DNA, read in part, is TGTGCCAGTAGTATCAGGGGCGCCGGTCAGCCC. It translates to CASSIRGAGQP. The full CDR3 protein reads CASSIRGAGQPQHF.

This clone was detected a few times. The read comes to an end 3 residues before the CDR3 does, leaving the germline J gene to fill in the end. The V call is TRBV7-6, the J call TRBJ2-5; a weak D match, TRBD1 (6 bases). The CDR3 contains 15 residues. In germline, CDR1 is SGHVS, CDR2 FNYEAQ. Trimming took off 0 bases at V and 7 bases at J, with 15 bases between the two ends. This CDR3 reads CASSLARARGTTQYF. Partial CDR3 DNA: TGTGCCAGCAGCTTAGCGCGCGCCAGGGGCACGACC.

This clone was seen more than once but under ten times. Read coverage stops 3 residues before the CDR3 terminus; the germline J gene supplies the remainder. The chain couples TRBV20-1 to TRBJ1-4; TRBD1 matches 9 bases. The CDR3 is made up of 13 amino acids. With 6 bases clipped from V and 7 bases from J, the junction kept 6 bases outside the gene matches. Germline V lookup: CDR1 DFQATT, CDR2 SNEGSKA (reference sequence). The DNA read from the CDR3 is TGCAGTGCGCGGACAGGGGCGTCTGAAAAA. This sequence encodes CSARTGASEK. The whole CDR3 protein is CSARTGASEKLFF.

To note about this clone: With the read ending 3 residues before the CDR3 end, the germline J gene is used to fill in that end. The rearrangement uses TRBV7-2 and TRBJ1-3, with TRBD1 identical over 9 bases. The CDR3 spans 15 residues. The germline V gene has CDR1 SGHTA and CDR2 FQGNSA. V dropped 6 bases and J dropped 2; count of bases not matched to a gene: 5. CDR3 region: CASRAGTGTGNTIYF. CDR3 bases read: TGTGCCAGCAGGGCCGGGACAGGGACTGGAAACACC.

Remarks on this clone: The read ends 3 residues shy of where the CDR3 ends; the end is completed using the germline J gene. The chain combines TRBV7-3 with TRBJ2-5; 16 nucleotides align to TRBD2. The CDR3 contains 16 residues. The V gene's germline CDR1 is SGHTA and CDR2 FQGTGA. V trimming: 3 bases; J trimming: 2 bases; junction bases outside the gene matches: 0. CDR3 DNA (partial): TGTGCCAGCAGCTTGGGACTAGCGGGAGGGCAAGAGACC. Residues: CASSLGLAGGQET. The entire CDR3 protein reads CASSLGLAGGQETQYF.

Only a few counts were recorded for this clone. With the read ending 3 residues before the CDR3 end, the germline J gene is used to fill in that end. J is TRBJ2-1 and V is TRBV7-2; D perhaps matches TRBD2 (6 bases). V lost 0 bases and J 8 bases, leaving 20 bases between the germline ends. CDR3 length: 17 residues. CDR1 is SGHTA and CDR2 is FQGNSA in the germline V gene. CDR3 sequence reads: CASSLAGAGTAGDEQFF. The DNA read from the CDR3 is TGTGCCAGCAGCTTAGCCGGGGCGGGGACCGCCGGTGATGAG.

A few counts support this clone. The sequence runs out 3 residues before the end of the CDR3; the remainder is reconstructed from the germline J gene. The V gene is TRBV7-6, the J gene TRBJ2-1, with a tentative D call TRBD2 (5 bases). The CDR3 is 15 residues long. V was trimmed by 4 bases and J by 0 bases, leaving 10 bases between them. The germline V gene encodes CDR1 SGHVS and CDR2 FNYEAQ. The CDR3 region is CASSSLAGSYNEQFF. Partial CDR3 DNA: TGTGCCAGCAGCTCCCTCGCGGGCTCCTACAATGAG.

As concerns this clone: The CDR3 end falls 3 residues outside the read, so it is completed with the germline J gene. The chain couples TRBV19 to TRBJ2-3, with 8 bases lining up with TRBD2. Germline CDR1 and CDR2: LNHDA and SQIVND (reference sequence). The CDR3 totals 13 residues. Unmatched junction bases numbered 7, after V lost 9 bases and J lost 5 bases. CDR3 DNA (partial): TGTGCCAGCAGCGGGGGCGGGGGAGATACG. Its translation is CASSGGGGDT. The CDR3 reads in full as CASSGGGGDTQYF.

The CDR3 DNA, read in part, is TGTGCCAGCAGCACTACAGGGATGGACTATGGC. Its protein is CASSTTGMDYG. The whole CDR3 protein reads CASSTTGMDYGYTF. V is TRBV7-9 and J is TRBJ1-2; possibly TRBD1 for D (6 bases). The read terminates 3 residues ahead of where the CDR3 ends, so the germline J gene completes it. The CDR3 is made up of 14 amino acids. Germline V gene data show CDR1 as SEHNR and CDR2 as FQNEAQ (reference sequence). Trimming took off 5 bases at V and 3 bases at J, with 13 bases between the two ends.

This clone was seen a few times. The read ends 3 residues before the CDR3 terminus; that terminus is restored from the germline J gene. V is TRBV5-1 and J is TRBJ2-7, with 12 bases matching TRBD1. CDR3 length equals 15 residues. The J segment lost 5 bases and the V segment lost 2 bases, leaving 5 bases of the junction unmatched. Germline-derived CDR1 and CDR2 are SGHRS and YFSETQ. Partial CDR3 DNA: TGCGCCAGCAGCTTACCGGGACAGGGGGCCCACGAG. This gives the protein CASSLPGQGAHE. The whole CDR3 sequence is CASSLPGQGAHEQYF.

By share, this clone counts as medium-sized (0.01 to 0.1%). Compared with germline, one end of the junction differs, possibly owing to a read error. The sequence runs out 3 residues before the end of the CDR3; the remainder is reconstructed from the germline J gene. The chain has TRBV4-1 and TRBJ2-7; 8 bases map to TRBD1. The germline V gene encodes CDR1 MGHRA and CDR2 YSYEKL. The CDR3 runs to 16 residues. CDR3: CASSQGPGQGAYEQYF. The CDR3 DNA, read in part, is TGCGCCAGTAGCCAAGGGCCAGGACAGGGCGCCTACGAG.

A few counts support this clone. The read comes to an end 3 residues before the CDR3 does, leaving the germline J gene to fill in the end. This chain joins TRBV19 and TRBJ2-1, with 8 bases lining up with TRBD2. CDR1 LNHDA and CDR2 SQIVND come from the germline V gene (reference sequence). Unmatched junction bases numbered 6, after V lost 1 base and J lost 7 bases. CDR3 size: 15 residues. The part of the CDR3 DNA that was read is TGTGCCAGTAGTATAGGGGGACTAGTAAGGAATGAG. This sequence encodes CASSIGGLVRNE. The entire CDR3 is CASSIGGLVRNEQFF.

CDR3 bases read: TGTGCCAGCAGCCTACGGACAGGGGCGGGAACTGAA. This gives the protein CASSLRTGAGTE. The full CDR3 sequence reads CASSLRTGAGTEAFF. The chain is built from TRBV7-6 and TRBJ1-1; the match to TRBD1 covers 9 bases. The read finishes 3 residues shy of the CDR3 end, and the germline J gene is used to complete it. CDR3 length equals 15 residues. In germline, CDR1 is SGHVS, CDR2 FNYEAQ. V trimming: 5 bases; J trimming: 5 bases; junction bases outside the gene matches: 9.

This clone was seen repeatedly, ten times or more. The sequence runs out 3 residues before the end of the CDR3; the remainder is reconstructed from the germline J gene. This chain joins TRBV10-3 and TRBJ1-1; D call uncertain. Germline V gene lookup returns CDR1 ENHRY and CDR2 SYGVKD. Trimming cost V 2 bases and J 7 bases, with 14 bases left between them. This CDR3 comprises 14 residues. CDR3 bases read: TGTGCCATCAGTGAGAGCGCTGGATCCTTTGAA. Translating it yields CAISESAGSFE. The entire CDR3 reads CAISESAGSFEAFF.

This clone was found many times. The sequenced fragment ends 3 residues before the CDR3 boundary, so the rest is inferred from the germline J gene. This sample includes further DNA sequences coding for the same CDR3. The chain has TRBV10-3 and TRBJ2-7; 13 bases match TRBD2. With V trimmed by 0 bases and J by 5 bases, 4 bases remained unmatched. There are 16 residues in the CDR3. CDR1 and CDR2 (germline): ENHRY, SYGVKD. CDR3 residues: CAISESIGLAGDEQYF. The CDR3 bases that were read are TGTGCCATCAGTGAGTCGATAGGACTAGCGGGAGACGAG.

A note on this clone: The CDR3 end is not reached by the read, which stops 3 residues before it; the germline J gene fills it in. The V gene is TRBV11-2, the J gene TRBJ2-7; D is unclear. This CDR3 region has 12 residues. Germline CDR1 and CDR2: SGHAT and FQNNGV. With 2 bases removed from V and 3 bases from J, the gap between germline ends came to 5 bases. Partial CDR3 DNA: TGTGCCAGCAGCTTAAGCTACTACGAG. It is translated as CASSLSYYE. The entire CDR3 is CASSLSYYEQYF.

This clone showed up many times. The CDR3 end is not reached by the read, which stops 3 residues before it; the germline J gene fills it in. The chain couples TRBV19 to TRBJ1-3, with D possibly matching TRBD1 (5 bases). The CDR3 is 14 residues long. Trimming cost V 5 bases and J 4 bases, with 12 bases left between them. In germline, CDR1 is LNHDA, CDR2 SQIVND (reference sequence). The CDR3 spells CASSPRQSGNTIYF. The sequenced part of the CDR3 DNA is TGTGCCAGTAGTCCCCGACAGAGCGGAAACACC.

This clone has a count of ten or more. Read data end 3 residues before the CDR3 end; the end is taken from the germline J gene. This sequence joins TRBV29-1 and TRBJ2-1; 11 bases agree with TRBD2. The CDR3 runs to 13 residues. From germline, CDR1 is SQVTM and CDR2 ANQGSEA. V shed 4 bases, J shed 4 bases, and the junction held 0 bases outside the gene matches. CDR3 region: CSVASGGYNEQFF. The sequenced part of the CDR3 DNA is TGCAGCGTTGCTAGCGGGGGGTACAATGAG.

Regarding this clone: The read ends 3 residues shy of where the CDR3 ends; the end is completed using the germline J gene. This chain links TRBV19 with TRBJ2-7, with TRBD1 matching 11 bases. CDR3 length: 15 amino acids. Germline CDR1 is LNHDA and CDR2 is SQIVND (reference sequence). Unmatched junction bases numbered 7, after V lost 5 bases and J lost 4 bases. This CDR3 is CASSASGQGEYEQYF. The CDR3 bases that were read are TGTGCCAGTAGTGCGTCGGGACAGGGGGAGTACGAG.

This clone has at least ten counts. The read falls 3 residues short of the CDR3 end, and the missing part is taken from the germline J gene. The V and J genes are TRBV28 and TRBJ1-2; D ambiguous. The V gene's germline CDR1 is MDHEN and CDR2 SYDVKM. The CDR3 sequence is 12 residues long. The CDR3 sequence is CASSLRPLGYTF. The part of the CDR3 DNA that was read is TGTGCCAGCAGTTTGCGCCCCCTCGGC.

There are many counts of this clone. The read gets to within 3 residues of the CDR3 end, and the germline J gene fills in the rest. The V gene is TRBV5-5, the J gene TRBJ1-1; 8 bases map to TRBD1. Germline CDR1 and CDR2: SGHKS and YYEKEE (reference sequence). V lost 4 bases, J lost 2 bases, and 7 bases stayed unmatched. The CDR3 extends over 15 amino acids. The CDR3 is CASSPVGQANTEAFF. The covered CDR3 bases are TGTGCCAGCAGCCCGGTGGGACAGGCAAACACTGAA.

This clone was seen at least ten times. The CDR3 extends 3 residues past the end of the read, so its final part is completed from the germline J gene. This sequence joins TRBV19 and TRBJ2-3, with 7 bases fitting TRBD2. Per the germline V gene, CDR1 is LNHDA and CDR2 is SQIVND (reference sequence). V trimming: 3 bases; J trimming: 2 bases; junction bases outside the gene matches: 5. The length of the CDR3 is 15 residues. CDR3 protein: CASSIGGDDTDTQYF. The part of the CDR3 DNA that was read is TGTGCCAGTAGTATTGGGGGGGATGACACAGATACG.

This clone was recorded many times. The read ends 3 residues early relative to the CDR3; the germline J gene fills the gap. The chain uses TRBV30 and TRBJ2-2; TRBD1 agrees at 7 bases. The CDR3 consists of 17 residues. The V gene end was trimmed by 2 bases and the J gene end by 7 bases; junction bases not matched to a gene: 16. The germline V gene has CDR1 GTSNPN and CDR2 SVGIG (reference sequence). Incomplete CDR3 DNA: TGTGCCTGGAGTCCCGGAACCATTACAGGGGCAGGCGGGGAG. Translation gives CAWSPGTITGAGGE. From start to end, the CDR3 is CAWSPGTITGAGGELFF.

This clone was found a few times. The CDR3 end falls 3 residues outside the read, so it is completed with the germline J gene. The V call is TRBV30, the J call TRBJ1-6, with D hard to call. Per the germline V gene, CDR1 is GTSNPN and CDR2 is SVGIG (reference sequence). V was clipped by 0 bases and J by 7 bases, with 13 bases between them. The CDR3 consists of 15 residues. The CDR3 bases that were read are TGTGCCTGGAGTGTAATAGGGCAGGCGAATTCACCC. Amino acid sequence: CAWSVIGQANSP. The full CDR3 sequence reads CAWSVIGQANSPLHF. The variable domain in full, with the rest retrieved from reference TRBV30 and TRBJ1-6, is SQTIHQWPATLVQPVGSPLSLECTVEGTSNPNLYWYRQAAGRGLQLLFYSVGIGQISSEVPQNLSASRPQDRQFILSSKKLLLSDSGFYLCAWSVIGQANSPLHFGNGTRLTVT.